The 2 T cell receptor beta chains presented below share a single source sample, sequenced in a study of T cell clusters in autoimmune cytopenias. Multiplex touch-down PCR amplified TRB using TRB-A and TRB-B pools in one tube. Reanalyzing the multiplex PCR reads, TCRdb keeps one entry per CDR3 protein, without DNA. There are around 9,800 distinct CDR3 sequences in the sample, with 4.4% held by the top ten. TRB was amplified from around 250 ng of peripheral blood genomic DNA per sample. This sample was also put to use in a study of T cell repertoires in aging, cancer and after chemotherapy.

What was sequenced was peripheral blood. The receptors come from a human donor in good health.

V is TRBV19 and J is TRBJ2-7; with no DNA, the TCRdb D assignment of TRBD1 cannot be verified. CDR3 length: 17 amino acids. Germline CDR1 and CDR2: LNHDA and SQIVND (reference sequence). Here the CDR3 reads CASSATGGGGPSYEQYF.

J is TRBJ1-2 and V is TRBV20-1; there is no DNA to check the TCRdb D call of TRBD1. The length of the CDR3 is 14 residues. Per germline, CDR1 DFQATT and CDR2 SNEGSKA (reference sequence). CDR3 residues: CSARGSGSNYGYTF.